The rows below give T cell receptor beta chains drawn from one sample of a study of blood T cell repertoires in COVID-19. Data came from immunoSEQ multiplex PCR; TCRdb stores just in-frame clones and leaves some out. The data show fewer than 110,000 clones, approximately 89% seen once. Sequencing used peripheral blood. These receptors all stem from a young woman with acute or convalescent COVID-19. Both conserved end residues are part of each CDR3. Each record gives: clone size, V gene, D gene, J gene, CDR3 DNA, CDR3 protein. A D gene is named only where the DNA matches it firmly. Size values are once, few and many counts, or a class for expanded clones, and some rows have none.

size: .; V: TRBV3-1/TRBV3-2; D: .; J: TRBJ2-1; DNA: TGTGCCAGCAGCCAGGGGGCGGGCAATGAGCAGTTCTTC; CDR3: CASSQGAGNEQFF
size: .; V: TRBV30; D: .; J: TRBJ1-2; DNA: TGTGCCTCAATATTTGGGGGGGGCTTGAGCTATGGCTACACCTTC; CDR3: CASIFGGGLSYGYTF
size: .; V: TRBV5-1; D: .; J: TRBJ2-3; DNA: TGCGCCAGCAGCATGCGGGGGCCCACAGATACGCAGTATTTT; CDR3: CASSMRGPTDTQYF
size: .; V: TRBV6-5; D: .; J: TRBJ2-5; DNA: TGTGCCAGCAATCGGGGTTTCCAAGAGACCCAGTACTTC; CDR3: CASNRGFQETQYF
size: .; V: TRBV29-1; D: TRBD1; J: TRBJ1-4; DNA: TGCAGCGTCATACAGGGGTTAGGTGAAAAACTGTTTTTT; CDR3: CSVIQGLGEKLFF
size: .; V: TRBV27; D: .; J: TRBJ2-2; DNA: TGTGCCAGCAGTTTTGGACACAACACCGGGGAGCTGTTTTTT; CDR3: CASSFGHNTGELFF
size: .; V: TRBV7-9; D: .; J: TRBJ1-1; DNA: TGTGCCAGTCTGAGGGCAGAGAACACTGAAGCTTTCTTT; CDR3: CASLRAENTEAFF
size: .; V: TRBV27; D: TRBD1; J: TRBJ1-2; DNA: TGTGCCAGCAGGACAGGGTTTGAAGGCTACACCTTC; CDR3: CASRTGFEGYTF
size: once; V: TRBV5-1; D: .; J: TRBJ2-7; DNA: TGCGCCAGCAGCTTAGGTAACAGTCCCCCCTACGAGCAGTACTTC; CDR3: CASSLGNSPPYEQYF
size: .; V: TRBV2; D: TRBD2; J: TRBJ2-3; DNA: TGTGCCGTTGCGGGGGGACCATCTAGCACAGATACGCAGTATTTT; CDR3: CAVAGGPSSTDTQYF
size: .; V: TRBV12-5; D: TRBD1; J: TRBJ1-5; DNA: TGTGCTAGTGGTTTGGTAAGGAGTGCCTGGGACAGGGGTAATCAGCCCCAGCATTTT; CDR3: CASGLVRSAWDRGNQPQHF
size: once; V: TRBV27; D: .; J: TRBJ1-2; DNA: TGTGCCAGCAGTTTCGTGGGCCGAAATTCACCTAACTATGGCTACACCTTC; CDR3: CASSFVGRNSPNYGYTF
size: .; V: TRBV3-1/TRBV3-2; D: TRBD1; J: TRBJ2-1; DNA: TGTGCCAGCAGCTCCGTAACAGGGGATCACAATGAGCAGTTCTTC; CDR3: CASSSVTGDHNEQFF
size: few; V: TRBV11-2; D: TRBD2; J: TRBJ2-1; DNA: TGTGCCAGCAGCTTAGATCCTAGCGGGGGGGCCGGAGACAATGAGCAGTTCTTC; CDR3: CASSLDPSGGAGDNEQFF
size: .; V: TRBV5-1; D: TRBD2; J: TRBJ2-1; DNA: TGCGCCAGCAGCCGAGTCGCCTCTAGCGGGCGCTACAATGAGCAGTTCTTC; CDR3: CASSRVASSGRYNEQFF
size: .; V: TRBV19; D: TRBD1; J: TRBJ2-7; DNA: TGTGCCAGTAGTAAAGGACAGGGGCGTTGGGAGCAGTACTTC; CDR3: CASSKGQGRWEQYF
size: .; V: TRBV30; D: .; J: TRBJ2-2; DNA: TGTGCCTGGATCACCCCCTCACAGGCCAACACCGGGGAGCTGTTTTTT; CDR3: CAWITPSQANTGELFF
size: .; V: TRBV29-1; D: .; J: TRBJ2-6; DNA: TGCAGCGTTGTTGTAGACATTGGGGCCAACGTCCTGACTTTC; CDR3: CSVVVDIGANVLTF
size: .; V: TRBV5-1; D: TRBD2; J: TRBJ2-1; DNA: TGCGCCAGCAGCACCCTCGGGGGGAACAATGAGCAGTTCTTC; CDR3: CASSTLGGNNEQFF
size: .; V: TRBV28; D: .; J: TRBJ1-6; DNA: TGTGCCAGCAGGTATTATAATTCACCCCTCCACTTT; CDR3: CASRYYNSPLHF
size: .; V: TRBV18; D: .; J: TRBJ2-4; DNA: TGTGCCAGCTCAGTAACAGGAATGGAAGCCAAAAACATTCAGTACTTC; CDR3: CASSVTGMEAKNIQYF
size: .; V: TRBV3-1/TRBV3-2; D: .; J: TRBJ2-7; DNA: TGTGCCAGCAGCCAAGTCCCAGGGATCTACGAGCAGTACTTC; CDR3: CASSQVPGIYEQYF
size: .; V: TRBV11-1; D: .; J: TRBJ1-1; DNA: TGTGCCAGCAGTATAACCCCTACAGGGATGGCTTTCTTT; CDR3: CASSITPTGMAFF
size: few; V: TRBV2; D: .; J: TRBJ2-1; DNA: TGTGCCAGCAGTAAGACAGAAGAGCAGTTCTTC; CDR3: CASSKTEEQFF
size: .; V: TRBV5-6; D: TRBD1; J: TRBJ1-2; DNA: TGTGCCAGCAGCTTCTTGGACAGGGAAGTGCCCTATGGCTACACCTTC; CDR3: CASSFLDREVPYGYTF
size: .; V: TRBV12-5; D: .; J: TRBJ2-7; DNA: TGTGCTAGTGGTTTGACTAACATCTTCCACGAGCAGTACTTC; CDR3: CASGLTNIFHEQYF
size: .; V: TRBV28; D: TRBD1; J: TRBJ1-6; DNA: TGTGCCAGCAGTTTATTGCCGGGACAGGAATTTAGCTCCTATAATTCACCCCTCCACTTT; CDR3: CASSLLPGQEFSSYNSPLHF
size: .; V: TRBV28; D: .; J: TRBJ1-5; DNA: TGTGCCAGCAGTTCCCCTGGACAGTACAATCAGCCCCAGCATTTT; CDR3: CASSSPGQYNQPQHF
size: .; V: TRBV7-3; D: .; J: TRBJ1-1; DNA: TGTGCCAGCAGCCCCCAACGGGTAGCCCAGGGGACTGAAGCTTTCTTT; CDR3: CASSPQRVAQGTEAFF
size: .; V: TRBV6-6; D: .; J: TRBJ1-2; DNA: TGTGCCAGCAGTAACACACGGGAAAAAAACTATGGCTACACCTTC; CDR3: CASSNTREKNYGYTF
size: .; V: TRBV19; D: TRBD2; J: TRBJ2-3; DNA: TGTGCCAGTAGTATAGGTCTAGCGGGGGGTACAGATACGCAGTATTTT; CDR3: CASSIGLAGGTDTQYF
size: .; V: TRBV13; D: .; J: TRBJ1-3; DNA: TGTGCCAGCAGCTTAGGCAGCTCTGGAAACACCATATATTTT; CDR3: CASSLGSSGNTIYF
size: .; V: TRBV3-1/TRBV3-2; D: TRBD2; J: TRBJ2-7; DNA: TGTGCCAGCAGCCCCCGAGGGTTGGGAGGGTCCTACGAGCAGTACTTC; CDR3: CASSPRGLGGSYEQYF
size: .; V: TRBV28; D: .; J: TRBJ2-2; DNA: TGTGCCAGCAGTTTTGGGGGGTCCGGGGAGCTGTTTTTT; CDR3: CASSFGGSGELFF
size: .; V: TRBV24-1; D: .; J: TRBJ1-4; DNA: TGTGCCACCAGTGATTGGTTTTTGGACAGCAAGACTAATGAAAAACTGTTTTTT; CDR3: CATSDWFLDSKTNEKLFF
size: .; V: TRBV29-1; D: .; J: TRBJ1-5; DNA: TGCAGCGTTTCCGACGGAGAGAATCAGCCCCAGCATTTT; CDR3: CSVSDGENQPQHF
size: .; V: TRBV2; D: .; J: TRBJ2-7; DNA: TGTGCCAGCAGCCCTAAACCCTACGAGCAGTACTTC; CDR3: CASSPKPYEQYF
size: once; V: TRBV11-3; D: TRBD2; J: TRBJ2-7; DNA: TGTGCCAGCAGCCCCGGGCCGGGACTAGCATACTACGAGCAGTACTTC; CDR3: CASSPGPGLAYYEQYF
size: .; V: TRBV5-1; D: TRBD1; J: TRBJ1-3; DNA: TGCGCCAGCAGCTTGGGCCTGACAGGGACTGGAAACACCATATATTTT; CDR3: CASSLGLTGTGNTIYF
size: .; V: TRBV28; D: TRBD2; J: TRBJ2-7; DNA: TGTGCCAGCAGTTTCCCGCCGGGACTAGCGTCCTACGAGCAGTACTTC; CDR3: CASSFPPGLASYEQYF
size: .; V: TRBV9; D: .; J: TRBJ1-2; DNA: TGTGCCAGCAGCGTCTCCCCTGAGCCCCGAAGCTACACCTTC; CDR3: CASSVSPEPRSYTF
size: .; V: TRBV7-2; D: TRBD2; J: TRBJ2-5; DNA: TGTGCCAGCAGCTATCCAGACGGGGGGGAGACCCAGTACTTC; CDR3: CASSYPDGGETQYF
size: .; V: TRBV20-1; D: TRBD1; J: TRBJ1-1; DNA: TGCAGTGCTAGTCCCGGGACAGGGATGAACACTGAAGCTTTCTTT; CDR3: CSASPGTGMNTEAFF
size: .; V: TRBV5-1; D: .; J: TRBJ1-1; DNA: TGCGCCAGCGGGGGGAAGAACACTGAAGCTTTCTTT; CDR3: CASGGKNTEAFF
size: .; V: TRBV5-1; D: .; J: TRBJ2-4; DNA: TGCGCCAGCAGCTTGGGGCAGGCTATAGACATTCAGTACTTC; CDR3: CASSLGQAIDIQYF
size: .; V: TRBV30; D: TRBD1; J: TRBJ1-2; DNA: TGTGCCTGGAGCCGGGACAGACACTATGGCTACACCTTC; CDR3: CAWSRDRHYGYTF
size: .; V: TRBV15; D: TRBD2; J: TRBJ2-7; DNA: TGTGCCACCAGCCCTCGGGGTAGCGGGGGATACGAGCAGTACTTC; CDR3: CATSPRGSGGYEQYF
size: .; V: TRBV28; D: TRBD1; J: TRBJ1-2; DNA: TGTGCCAGCAGGGGACAGGATAACTATGGCTACACCTTC; CDR3: CASRGQDNYGYTF
size: .; V: TRBV28; D: TRBD2; J: TRBJ2-7; DNA: TGTGCCAGCACCCCAGAAGGGGTTCTGACTAGCGGAGGCGAGCAGTACTTC; CDR3: CASTPEGVLTSGGEQYF
size: .; V: TRBV7-9; D: TRBD1; J: TRBJ1-2; DNA: TGTGCCAGCACCGGCCAGGACAGGGGCGTCGTGGGCTACACCTTC; CDR3: CASTGQDRGVVGYTF
size: .; V: TRBV6-5; D: TRBD1; J: TRBJ1-1; DNA: TGTGCCAGCAGAGAGGACAGGGGGGTCACTGAAGCTTTCTTT; CDR3: CASREDRGVTEAFF
size: .; V: TRBV29-1; D: .; J: TRBJ2-1; DNA: TGCAGCGTTGAAGATCTTAGGAGCTCCTACAATGAGCAGTTCTTC; CDR3: CSVEDLRSSYNEQFF
size: .; V: TRBV5-6; D: .; J: TRBJ2-3; DNA: TGTGCCAGCAGCTTGGTGGCGGATACAGATACGCAGTATTTT; CDR3: CASSLVADTDTQYF
size: .; V: TRBV2; D: .; J: TRBJ2-1; DNA: TGTGCCAGCAGTGAAGACCCTAGGAGCTCCTACAATGAGCAGTTCTTC; CDR3: CASSEDPRSSYNEQFF
size: .; V: TRBV3-1/TRBV3-2; D: .; J: TRBJ2-2; DNA: TGTGCCAGCCACGGTGGAAGGGGGCTGTTTTTT; CDR3: CASHGGRGLFF
size: once; V: TRBV7-9; D: .; J: TRBJ1-5; DNA: TGTGCCAGCGAGGGAGGGGAGACACTCAATCAGCCCCAGCATTTT; CDR3: CASEGGETLNQPQHF
size: .; V: TRBV19; D: .; J: TRBJ1-3; DNA: TGTGCCAGTACGGTATACTCTGGAAACACCATATATTTT; CDR3: CASTVYSGNTIYF
size: .; V: TRBV13; D: .; J: TRBJ2-1; DNA: TGTGCCAGCAGCTCAACCGGACTAAGCAATGAGCAGTTCTTC; CDR3: CASSSTGLSNEQFF
size: .; V: TRBV28; D: .; J: TRBJ1-6; DNA: TGTGCCAGCAGTCCTAGGAATTCACCCCTCCACTTT; CDR3: CASSPRNSPLHF